This T cell receptor (beta chain) was obtained from a study of T cell changes during pregnancy in multiple sclerosis. Method: immunoSEQ multiplex PCR; TCRdb's copy keeps in-frame clones and lacks some. Found here are about 81,000 clones, about 95% of them singletons; the top ten hold 2.5%. The CDR3 length is 15 residues. The trim removed 4 bases at V and 7 bases at J, leaving 8 bases unmatched. The germline V gene encodes CDR1 SGHNT and CDR2 YYREEE (reference sequence). The rearrangement joins TRBV5-4 to TRBJ2-3, with 11 positions matching TRBD2. The origin of this receptor is a female donor with multiple sclerosis, enrolled in a pregnancy study. Sequencing was performed on peripheral blood, taken in the third trimester of pregnancy. The CDR3 bases are TGTGCCAGCAGCCCAGAGGGACTAGCGGAGAATACGCAGTATTTT. Amino acids: CASSPEGLAENTQYF.